This TCR beta chain was captured by sequencing in a study of T-cell reconstitution after alpha-beta-depleted transplantation in children. This clonotype was seen more than once but under ten times. V dropped 0 bases and J dropped 9; count of bases not matched to a gene: 9. Germline CDR1 and CDR2: LGHNA and YNFKEQ. The CDR3 runs to 16 residues. During its preparation, the TCRbeta library received unique molecular identifiers. TCRdb re-called the PCR reads through MiXCR, storing one row per CDR3 protein. The sample contains 250,000 to 350,000 distinct CDR3 sequences, about 10% of which appear only once.

The sequenced sample was PBMCs from the stem cell graft donor, obtained from the stem cell graft. V gene TRBV4-2 combines with J gene TRBJ2-1; TRBD2 aligns across 9 bases. This TCR derives from a human donor who donated a stem cell graft to a child with SCID. The CDR3 DNA sequence: TGTGCCAGCAGCCAAGATGGGCGGGGGGGCCAAAGTGAGCAGTTCTTC. This sequence encodes CASSQDGRGGQSEQFF.